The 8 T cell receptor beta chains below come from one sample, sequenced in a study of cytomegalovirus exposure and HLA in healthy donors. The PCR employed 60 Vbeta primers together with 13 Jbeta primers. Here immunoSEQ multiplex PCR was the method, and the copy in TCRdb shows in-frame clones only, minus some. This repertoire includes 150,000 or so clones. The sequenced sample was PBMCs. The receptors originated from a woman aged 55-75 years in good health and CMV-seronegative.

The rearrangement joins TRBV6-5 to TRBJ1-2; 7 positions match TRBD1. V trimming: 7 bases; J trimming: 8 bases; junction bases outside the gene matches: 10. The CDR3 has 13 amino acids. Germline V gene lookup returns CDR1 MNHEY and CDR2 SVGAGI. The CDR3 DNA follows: TGTGCCAGCACCTCGGCGCCAGGGGGAGGCTACACCTTC. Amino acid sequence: CASTSAPGGGYTF.

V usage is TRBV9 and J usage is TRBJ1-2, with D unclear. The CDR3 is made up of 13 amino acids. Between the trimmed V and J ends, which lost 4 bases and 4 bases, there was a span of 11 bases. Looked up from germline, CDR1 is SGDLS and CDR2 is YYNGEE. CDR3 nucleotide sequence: TGTGCCAGCAGCATAAATCGGGGCTATGGCTACACCTTC. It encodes CASSINRGYGYTF.

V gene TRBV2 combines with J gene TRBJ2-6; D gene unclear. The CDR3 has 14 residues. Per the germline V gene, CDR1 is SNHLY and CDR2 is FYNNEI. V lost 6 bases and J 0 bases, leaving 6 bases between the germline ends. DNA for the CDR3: TGTGCCAGCAGGGCTCACTCTGGGGCCAACGTCCTGACTTTC. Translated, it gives CASRAHSGANVLTF.

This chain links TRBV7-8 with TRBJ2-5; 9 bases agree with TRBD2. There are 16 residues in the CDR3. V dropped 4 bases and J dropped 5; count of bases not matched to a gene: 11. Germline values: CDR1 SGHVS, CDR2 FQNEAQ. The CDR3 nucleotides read TGTGCCAGCAGCTCCGACGGAGCGGGGGGCCGGGAGACCCAGTACTTC. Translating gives CASSSDGAGGRETQYF.

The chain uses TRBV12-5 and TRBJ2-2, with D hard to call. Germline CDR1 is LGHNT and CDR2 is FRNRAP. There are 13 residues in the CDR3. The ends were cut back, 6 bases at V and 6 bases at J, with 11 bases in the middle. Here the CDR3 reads CASGLRQSGELFF. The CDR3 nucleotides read TGTGCTAGTGGACTCCGACAATCCGGGGAGCTGTTTTTT. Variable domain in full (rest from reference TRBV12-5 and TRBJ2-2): DARVTQTPRHKVTEMGQEVTMRCQPILGHNTVFWYRQTMMQGLELLAYFRNRAPLDDSGMPKDRFSAEMPDATLATLKIQPSEPRDSAVYFCASGLRQSGELFFGEGSRLTVL.

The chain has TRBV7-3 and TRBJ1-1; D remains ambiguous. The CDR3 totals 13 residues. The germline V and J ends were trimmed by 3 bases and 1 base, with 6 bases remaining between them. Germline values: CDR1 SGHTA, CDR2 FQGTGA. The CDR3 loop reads CASSLSENTEAFF. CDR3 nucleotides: TGTGCCAGCAGCTTGAGTGAGAACACTGAAGCTTTCTTT.

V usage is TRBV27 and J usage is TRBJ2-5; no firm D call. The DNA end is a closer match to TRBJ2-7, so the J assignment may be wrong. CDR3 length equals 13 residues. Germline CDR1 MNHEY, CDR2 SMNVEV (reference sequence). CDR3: CASSSAPLYEQYF. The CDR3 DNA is TGTGCCAGCAGTTCCGCCCCGCTGTACGAGCAGTACTTC.

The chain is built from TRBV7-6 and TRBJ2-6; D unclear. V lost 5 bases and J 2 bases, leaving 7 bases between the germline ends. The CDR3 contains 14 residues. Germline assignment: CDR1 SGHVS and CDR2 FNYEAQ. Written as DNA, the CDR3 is TGTGCCAGCAGCGCGCCGACTGGGGCCAACGTCCTGACTTTC. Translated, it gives CASSAPTGANVLTF.